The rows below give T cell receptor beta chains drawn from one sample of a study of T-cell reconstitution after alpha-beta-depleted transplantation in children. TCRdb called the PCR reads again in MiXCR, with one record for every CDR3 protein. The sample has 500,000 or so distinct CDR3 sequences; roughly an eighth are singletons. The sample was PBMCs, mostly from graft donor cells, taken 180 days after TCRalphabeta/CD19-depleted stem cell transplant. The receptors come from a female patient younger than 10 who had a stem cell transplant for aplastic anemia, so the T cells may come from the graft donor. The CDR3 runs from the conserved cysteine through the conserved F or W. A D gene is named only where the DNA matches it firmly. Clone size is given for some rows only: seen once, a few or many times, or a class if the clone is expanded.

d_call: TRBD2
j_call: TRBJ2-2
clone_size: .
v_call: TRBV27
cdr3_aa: CASGGGMNTGELFF
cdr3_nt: TGTGCCAGCGGGGGGGGGATGAACACCGGGGAGCTGTTTTTT

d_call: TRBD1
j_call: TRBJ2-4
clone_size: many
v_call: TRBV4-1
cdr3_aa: CASKPETGIAKNIQYF
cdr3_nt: TGCGCCAGTAAGCCTGAGACAGGGATAGCCAAAAACATTCAGTACTTC

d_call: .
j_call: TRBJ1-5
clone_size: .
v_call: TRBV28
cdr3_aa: CASRLRNQPQHF
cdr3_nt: TGTGCCAGCAGGTTAAGAAATCAGCCCCAGCATTTT

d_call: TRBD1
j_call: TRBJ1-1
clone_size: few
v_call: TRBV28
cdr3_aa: CASSLTSTGRNTEAFF
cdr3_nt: TGTGCCAGCAGCCTAACTTCGACAGGGCGTAACACTGAAGCTTTCTTT

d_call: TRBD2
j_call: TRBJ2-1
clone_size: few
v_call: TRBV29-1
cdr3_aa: CSVGWTSGSVDEQFF
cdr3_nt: TGCAGCGTTGGCTGGACTAGCGGGAGTGTCGATGAGCAGTTCTTC

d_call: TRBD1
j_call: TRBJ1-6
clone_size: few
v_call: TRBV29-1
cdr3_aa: CSVLDRANSPLHF
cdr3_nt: TGCAGCGTTCTTGACAGGGCTAATTCACCCCTCCACTTT

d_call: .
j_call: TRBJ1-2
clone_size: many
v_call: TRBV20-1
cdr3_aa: CSATSGGAYGYTF
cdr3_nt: TGCAGTGCTACCTCGGGCGGAGCCTATGGCTACACCTTC

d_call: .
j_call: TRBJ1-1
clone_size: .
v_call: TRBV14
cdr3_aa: CASSPPWGGNTEAFF
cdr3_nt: TGTGCCAGCAGCCCTCCCTGGGGGGGGAACACTGAAGCTTTCTTT

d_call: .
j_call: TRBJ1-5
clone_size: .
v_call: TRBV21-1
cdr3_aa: CASSIRGQGTYLPQHF
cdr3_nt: TGTGCCAGCAGCATAAGAGGACAGGGAACCTATCTGCCCCAGCATTTT

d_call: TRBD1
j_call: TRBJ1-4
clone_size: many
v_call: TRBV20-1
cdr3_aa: CSASYPGQGSGELFF
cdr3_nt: TGCAGTGCTAGTTACCCGGGACAGGGGTCGGGGGAACTGTTTTTT

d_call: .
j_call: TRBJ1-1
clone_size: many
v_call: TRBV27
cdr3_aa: CASSPQTSANTEAFF
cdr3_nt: TGTGCCAGCAGTCCGCAGACGAGTGCGAACACTGAAGCTTTCTTT

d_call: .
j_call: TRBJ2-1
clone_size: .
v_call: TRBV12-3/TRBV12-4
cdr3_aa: CASSFLAFRGYNEQFF
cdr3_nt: TGTGCCAGCAGTTTCCTAGCGTTTCGAGGGTACAATGAGCAGTTCTTC

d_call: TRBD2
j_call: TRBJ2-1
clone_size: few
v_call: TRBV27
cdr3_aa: CASSLPGTSGYNEQFF
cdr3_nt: TGTGCCAGCAGTCTCCCCGGGACTAGCGGCTACAATGAGCAGTTCTTC

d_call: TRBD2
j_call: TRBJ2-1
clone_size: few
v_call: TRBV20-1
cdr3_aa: CSAEAGVGYNEQFF
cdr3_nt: TGCAGTGCGGAAGCGGGAGTCGGATACAATGAGCAGTTCTTC

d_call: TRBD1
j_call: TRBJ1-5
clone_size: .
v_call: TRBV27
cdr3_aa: CASSSTGNSQPQHF
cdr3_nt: TGTGCCAGCAGCTCGACAGGGAACAGTCAGCCCCAGCATTTT

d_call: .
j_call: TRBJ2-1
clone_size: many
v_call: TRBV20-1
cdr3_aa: CSASTRTRDSPYNEQFF
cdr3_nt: TGCAGTGCTAGTACCAGGACCCGGGACTCCCCCTACAATGAGCAGTTCTTC

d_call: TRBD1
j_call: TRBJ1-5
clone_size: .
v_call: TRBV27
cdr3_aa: CASSPWTGPNQPQHF
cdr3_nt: TGTGCCAGCAGTCCCTGGACAGGGCCTAATCAGCCCCAGCATTTT

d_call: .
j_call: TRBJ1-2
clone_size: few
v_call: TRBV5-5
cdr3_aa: CASSGGRGYGYTF
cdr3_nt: TGTGCCAGCAGCGGAGGCAGGGGCTATGGCTACACCTTC

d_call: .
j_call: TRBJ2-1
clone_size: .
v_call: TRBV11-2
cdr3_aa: CASSSEGSEQFF
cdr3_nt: TGTGCCAGCAGCTCCGAAGGTAGTGAGCAGTTCTTC

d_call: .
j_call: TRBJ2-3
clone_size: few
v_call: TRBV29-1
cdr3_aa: CSVDRGTEDTQYF
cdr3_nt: TGCAGCGTTGACCGGGGGACCGAAGATACGCAGTATTTT

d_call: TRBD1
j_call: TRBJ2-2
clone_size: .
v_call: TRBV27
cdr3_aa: CASSLPGTGNSGELFF
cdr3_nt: TGTGCCAGCAGTTTACCAGGGACAGGGAATTCCGGGGAGCTGTTTTTT

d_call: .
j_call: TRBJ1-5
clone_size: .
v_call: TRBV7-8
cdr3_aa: CASSLVYGAGQPQHF
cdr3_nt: TGTGCCAGCAGCTTAGTATATGGGGCCGGGCAGCCCCAGCATTTT

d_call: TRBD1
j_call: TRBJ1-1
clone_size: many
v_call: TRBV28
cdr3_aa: CASSLRGGLTEAFF
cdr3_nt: TGTGCCAGCAGCCTCAGGGGGGGGCTCACTGAAGCTTTCTTT

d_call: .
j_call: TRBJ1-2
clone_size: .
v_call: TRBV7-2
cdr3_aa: CASSLGTLVYGYTF
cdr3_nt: TGTGCCAGCAGCCTTGGGACACTCGTCTACGGCTACACCTTC

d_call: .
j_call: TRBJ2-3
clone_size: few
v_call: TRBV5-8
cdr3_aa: CASSLATRHTDTQYF
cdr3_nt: TGTGCCAGCAGCTTGGCGACTCGTCACACAGATACGCAGTATTTT

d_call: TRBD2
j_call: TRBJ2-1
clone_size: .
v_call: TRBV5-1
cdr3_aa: CASSLAQLAGPNNEQFF
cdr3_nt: TGCGCCAGCAGCTTGGCCCAACTAGCGGGACCTAACAATGAGCAGTTCTTC

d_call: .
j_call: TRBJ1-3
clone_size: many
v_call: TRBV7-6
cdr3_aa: CASSPGQSSGNTIYF
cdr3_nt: TGTGCCAGCAGCCCAGGACAGAGCTCTGGAAACACCATATATTTT